The TCR beta chain under discussion was sequenced for a study of Graves' ophthalmopathy and Graves' hyperthyroidism. CDR1 and CDR2 (germline): MNHNS, SASEGT. The CDR3 is made up of 17 amino acids. J lost 0 bases, V lost 6 bases, and 8 bases had no gene match. RNA transcripts were the template, and TCR beta CDR3 regions were amplified from them. Investigators did first-round RT-PCR with HTBI primers, then second-round multiplex PCR. From the multiplex PCR reads, TCRdb called clonotypes with MiXCR, one entry per CDR3 protein. The profile shows roughly 170,000 distinct CDR3 sequences, approximately 40% of them singletons.

The genes are TRBV6-1 and TRBJ2-2; 9 bases fit TRBD1. This receptor was identified in a man aged 30 to 39 with Graves' ophthalmopathy. Sample: peripheral blood. CDR3 residues: CASRGTGSGSNTGELFF. The CDR3 nucleotides read TGTGCCAGCAGAGGGACAGGGAGTGGGTCGAACACCGGGGAGCTGTTTTTT.